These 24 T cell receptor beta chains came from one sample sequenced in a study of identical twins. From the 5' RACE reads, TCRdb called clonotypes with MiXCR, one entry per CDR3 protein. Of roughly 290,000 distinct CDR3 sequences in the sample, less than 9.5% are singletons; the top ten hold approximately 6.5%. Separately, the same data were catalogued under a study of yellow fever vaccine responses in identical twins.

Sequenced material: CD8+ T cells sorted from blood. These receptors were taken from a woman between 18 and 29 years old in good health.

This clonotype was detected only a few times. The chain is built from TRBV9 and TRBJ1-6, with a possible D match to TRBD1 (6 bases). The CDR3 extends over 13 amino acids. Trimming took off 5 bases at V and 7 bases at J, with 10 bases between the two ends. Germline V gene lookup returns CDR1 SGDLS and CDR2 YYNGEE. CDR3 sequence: CASRGAGNSPLHF. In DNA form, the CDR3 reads TGTGCCAGCAGGGGGGCGGGAAATTCACCCCTCCACTTT.

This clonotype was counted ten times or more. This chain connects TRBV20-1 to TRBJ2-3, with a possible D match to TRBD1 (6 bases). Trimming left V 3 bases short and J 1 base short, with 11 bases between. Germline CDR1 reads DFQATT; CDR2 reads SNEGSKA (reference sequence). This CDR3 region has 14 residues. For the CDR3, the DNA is TGCAGTGCTAGGGGGGACACCGGCACAGATACGCAGTATTTT. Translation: CSARGDTGTDTQYF.

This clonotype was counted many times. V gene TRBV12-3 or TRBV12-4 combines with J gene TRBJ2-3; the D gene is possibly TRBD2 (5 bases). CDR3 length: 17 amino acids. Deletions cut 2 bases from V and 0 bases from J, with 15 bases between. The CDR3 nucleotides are TGTGCCAGCAGTTTATCGCGGGCAGAACTGAGCACAGATACGCAGTATTTT. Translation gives CASSLSRAELSTDTQYF.

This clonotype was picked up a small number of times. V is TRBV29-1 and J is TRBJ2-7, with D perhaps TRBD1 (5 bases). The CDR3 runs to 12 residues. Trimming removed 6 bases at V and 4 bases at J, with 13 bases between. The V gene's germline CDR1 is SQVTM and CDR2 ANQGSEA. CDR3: CSVSGQGYEQYF. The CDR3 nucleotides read TGCAGCGTCTCCGGGCAGGGTTACGAGCAGTACTTC.

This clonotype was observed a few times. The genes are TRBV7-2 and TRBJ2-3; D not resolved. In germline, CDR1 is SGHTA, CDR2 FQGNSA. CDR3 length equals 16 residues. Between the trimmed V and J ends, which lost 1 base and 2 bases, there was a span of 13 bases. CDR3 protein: CASSLVGGTTTDTQYF. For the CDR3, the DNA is TGTGCCAGCAGCTTAGTTGGCGGCACAACCACAGATACGCAGTATTTT.

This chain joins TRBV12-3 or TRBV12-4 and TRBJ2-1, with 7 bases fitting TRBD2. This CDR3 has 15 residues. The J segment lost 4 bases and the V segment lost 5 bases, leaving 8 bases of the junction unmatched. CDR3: CASSPGLGGYNEQFF. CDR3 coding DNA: TGTGCCAGCAGTCCCGGACTAGGAGGATACAATGAGCAGTTCTTC.

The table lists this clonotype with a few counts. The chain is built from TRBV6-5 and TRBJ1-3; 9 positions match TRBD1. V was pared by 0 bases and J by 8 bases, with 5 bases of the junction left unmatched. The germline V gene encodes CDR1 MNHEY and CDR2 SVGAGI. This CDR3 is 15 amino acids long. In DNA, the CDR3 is TGTGCCAGCAGTTACTCGGGACAGGGTCAAGACACCATATATTTT. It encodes CASSYSGQGQDTIYF.

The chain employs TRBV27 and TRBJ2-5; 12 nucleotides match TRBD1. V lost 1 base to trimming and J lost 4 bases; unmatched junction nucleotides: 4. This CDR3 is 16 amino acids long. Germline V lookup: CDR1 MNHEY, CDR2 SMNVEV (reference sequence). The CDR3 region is CASSLLGTGGGETQYF. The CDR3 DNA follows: TGTGCCAGCAGTTTATTGGGGACAGGGGGCGGAGAGACCCAGTACTTC.

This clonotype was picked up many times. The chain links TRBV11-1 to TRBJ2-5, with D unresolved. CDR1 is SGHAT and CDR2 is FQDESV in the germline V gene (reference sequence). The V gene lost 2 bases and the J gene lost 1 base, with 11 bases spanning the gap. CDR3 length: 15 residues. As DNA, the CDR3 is TGTGCCAGCAGCTTAATTCCAGCCGTCCAAGAGACCCAGTACTTC. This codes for CASSLIPAVQETQYF.

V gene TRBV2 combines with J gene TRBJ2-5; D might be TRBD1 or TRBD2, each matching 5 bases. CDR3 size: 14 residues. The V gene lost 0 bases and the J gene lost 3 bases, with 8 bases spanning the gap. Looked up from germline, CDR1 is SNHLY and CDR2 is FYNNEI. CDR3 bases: TGTGCCAGCAGTGAAGCGGGACCTAAAGAGACCCAGTACTTC. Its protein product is CASSEAGPKETQYF.

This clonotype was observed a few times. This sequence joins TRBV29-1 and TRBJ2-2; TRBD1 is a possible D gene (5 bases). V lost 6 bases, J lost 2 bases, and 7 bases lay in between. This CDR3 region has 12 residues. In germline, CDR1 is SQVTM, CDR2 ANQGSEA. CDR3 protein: CSVTVNTGELFF. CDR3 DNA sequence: TGCAGCGTGACAGTAAACACCGGGGAGCTGTTTTTT.

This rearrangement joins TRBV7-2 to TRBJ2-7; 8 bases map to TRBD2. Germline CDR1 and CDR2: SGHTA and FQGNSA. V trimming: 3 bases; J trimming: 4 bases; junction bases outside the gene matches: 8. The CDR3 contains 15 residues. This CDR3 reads CASSFYGGRWYEQYF. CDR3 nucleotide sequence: TGTGCCAGCAGCTTTTACGGCGGGAGGTGGTACGAGCAGTACTTC. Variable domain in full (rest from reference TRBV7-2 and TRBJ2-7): GAGVSQSPSNKVTEKGKDVELRCDPISGHTALYWYRQSLGQGLEFLIYFQGNSAPDKSGLPSDRFSAERTGGSVSTLTIQRTQQEDSAVYLCASSFYGGRWYEQYFGPGTRLTVT.

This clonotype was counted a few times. CDR3 coding DNA: TGTGCCAGCAGCTTAGAAGGACTGACTAGCACAGATACGCAGTATTTT. It yields the protein CASSLEGLTSTDTQYF. J is TRBJ2-3 and V is TRBV11-1; TRBD2 is a possible D gene (5 bases). The length of the CDR3 is 16 residues. Germline CDR1 reads SGHAT; CDR2 reads FQDESV (reference sequence). V lost 1 base and J 0 bases, leaving 11 bases between the germline ends.

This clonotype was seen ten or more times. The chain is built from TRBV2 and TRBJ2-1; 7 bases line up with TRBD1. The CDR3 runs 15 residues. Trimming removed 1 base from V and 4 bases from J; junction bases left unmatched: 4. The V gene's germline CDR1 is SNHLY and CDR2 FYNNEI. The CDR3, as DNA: TGTGCCAGCAGTGAAGTGACAGGGTCTTACAATGAGCAGTTCTTC. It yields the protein CASSEVTGSYNEQFF.

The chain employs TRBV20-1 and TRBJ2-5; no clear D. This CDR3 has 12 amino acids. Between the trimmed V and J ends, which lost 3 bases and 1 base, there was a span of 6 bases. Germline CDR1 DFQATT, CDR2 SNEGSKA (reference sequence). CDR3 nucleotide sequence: TGCAGTGCTAGTGTTGCCCAAGAGACCCAGTACTTC. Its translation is CSASVAQETQYF.

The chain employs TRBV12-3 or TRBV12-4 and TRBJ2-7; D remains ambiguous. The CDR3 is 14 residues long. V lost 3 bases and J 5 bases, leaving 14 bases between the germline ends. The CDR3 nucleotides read TGTGCCAGCAGTTTCGTCCCGCTCCCCAACGAGCAGTACTTC. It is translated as CASSFVPLPNEQYF.

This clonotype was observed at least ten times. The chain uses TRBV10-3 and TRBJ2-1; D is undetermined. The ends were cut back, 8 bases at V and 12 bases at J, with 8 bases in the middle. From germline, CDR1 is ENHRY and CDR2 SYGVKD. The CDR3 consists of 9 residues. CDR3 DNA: TGTGCCATCGGGTCTCTGCAGTTCTTC. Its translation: CAIGSLQFF.

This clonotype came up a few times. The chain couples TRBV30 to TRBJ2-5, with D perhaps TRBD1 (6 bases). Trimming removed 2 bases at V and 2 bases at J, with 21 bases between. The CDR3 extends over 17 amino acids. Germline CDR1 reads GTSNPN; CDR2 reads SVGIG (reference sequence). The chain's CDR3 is CAWSTYTSGTNQETQYF. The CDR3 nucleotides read TGTGCCTGGAGTACTTATACTTCCGGGACAAATCAAGAGACCCAGTACTTC.

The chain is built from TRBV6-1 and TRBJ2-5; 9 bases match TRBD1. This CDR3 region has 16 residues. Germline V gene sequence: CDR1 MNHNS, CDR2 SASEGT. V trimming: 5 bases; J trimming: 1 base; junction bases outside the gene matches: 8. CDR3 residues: CASSPDNRGPQETQYF. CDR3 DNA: TGTGCCAGCAGTCCCGACAACAGGGGGCCCCAAGAGACCCAGTACTTC.

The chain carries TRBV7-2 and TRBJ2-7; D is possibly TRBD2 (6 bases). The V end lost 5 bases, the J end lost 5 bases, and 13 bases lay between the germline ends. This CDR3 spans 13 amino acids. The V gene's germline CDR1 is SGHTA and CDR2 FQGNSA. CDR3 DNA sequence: TGTGCCAGCAGCCCAACGACTAGTAACGAGCAGTACTTC. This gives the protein CASSPTTSNEQYF.

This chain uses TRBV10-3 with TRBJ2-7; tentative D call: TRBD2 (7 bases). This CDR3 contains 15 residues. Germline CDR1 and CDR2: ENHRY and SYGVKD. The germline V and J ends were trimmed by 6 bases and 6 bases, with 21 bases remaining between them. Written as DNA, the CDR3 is TGTGCCATCAGGGGGGGGGGCGAGGCTCGTGGCGAGCAGTACTTC. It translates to CAIRGGGEARGEQYF.

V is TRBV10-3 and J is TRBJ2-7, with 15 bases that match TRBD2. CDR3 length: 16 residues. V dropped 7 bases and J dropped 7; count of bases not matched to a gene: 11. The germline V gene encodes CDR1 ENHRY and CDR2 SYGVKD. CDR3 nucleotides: TGTGCCATCACCACGACGGGACTAGCGGGAGGCCCGGAGCAGTACTTC. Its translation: CAITTTGLAGGPEQYF.

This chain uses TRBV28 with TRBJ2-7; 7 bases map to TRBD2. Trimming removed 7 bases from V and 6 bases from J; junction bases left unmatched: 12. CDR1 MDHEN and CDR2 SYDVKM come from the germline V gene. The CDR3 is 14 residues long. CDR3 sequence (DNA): TGTGCCAGCAACCGGGGCGGGAGTATTTTCGAGCAGTACTTC. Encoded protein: CASNRGGSIFEQYF.

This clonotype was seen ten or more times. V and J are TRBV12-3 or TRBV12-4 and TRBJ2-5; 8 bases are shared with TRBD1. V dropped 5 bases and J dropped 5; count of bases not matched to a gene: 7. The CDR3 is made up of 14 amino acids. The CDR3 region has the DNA TGTGCCAGCAGTGATTGGACAGGGAAGGAGACCCAGTACTTC. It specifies CASSDWTGKETQYF.